The clone carrying this T cell receptor (beta chain) was observed many times. The antigen is unknown. Each 10 ml fresh peripheral blood draw supplied the PBMCs. V dropped 9 bases and J dropped 7 bases, with 10 bases sitting between them. The CDR3 sequence is 11 residues long. Per germline, CDR1 LGHDT and CDR2 YNNKEL (reference sequence). Regions amplified from RNA transcripts were the TCR beta CDR3 regions. HTBI primers were the set used in a first-round RT-PCR of the TCR CDR3. TCRdb ran MiXCR on the multiplex PCR reads and lists one entry per CDR3 protein. The profile shows around 270,000 distinct CDR3 sequences, around 19% of them singletons. This entry comes from a study of T cells in Graves' hyperthyroidism and ophthalmopathy. About the study: At initial diagnosis, before any treatment had begun, peripheral blood was obtained.

The study's findings and limits: A model using 13 V-J features told ophthalmopathy apart from stable hyperthyroidism. The model's output predicted ophthalmopathy at a median of roughly seven months prior to onset.

The genes are TRBV3-1 and TRBJ2-1; D may be TRBD1 or TRBD2 (5 bases each). The sequencing sample was made of blood. This clonotype was obtained from a man aged 45 to 65 with Graves' ophthalmopathy. In DNA form, the CDR3 reads TGTGCCAGTCTTGAGGGGAATGAGCAGTTCTTC. Translated: CASLEGNEQFF.